This T cell receptor (beta chain) is from a study of technical replicates of blood from several donors. Sequencing was performed with immunoSEQ multiplex PCR; in TCRdb, only in-frame clones are kept and a portion is missing. The table records about 15,000 clones, around 84% of them present only once. This CDR3 has 14 amino acids. Between the trimmed V and J ends, which lost 4 bases and 2 bases, there was a span of 11 bases. The germline gives CDR1 SEHNR, CDR2 FQNEAQ (reference sequence). Input material: PBMCs. The source is a human donor in good health. The J gene is TRBJ1-2, the V gene TRBV7-9, with D uncertain. CDR3 region: CASSSSSPNYGYTF. In DNA, the CDR3 is TGTGCCAGCAGCTCTAGTAGCCCGAACTATGGCTACACCTTC.